What follows are 9 T cell receptor beta chains derived from one specimen sequenced in a study of early T cells in non-severe SARS-CoV-2 infection. Via MiXCR, TCRdb re-called the 5' RACE reads, giving one row per CDR3 protein. The sample records 25,000 to 35,000 distinct CDR3 sequences, roughly 5% being singletons. The specimen was whole blood. All receptors derive from an adult who was a healthcare worker with PCR-confirmed SARS-CoV-2 infection or an uninfected control (not recorded which).

This clonotype was observed many times. The V gene is TRBV6-4, the J gene TRBJ2-3, with TRBD2 as a possible D gene (5 bases). Germline lookup yields CDR1 MRHNA and CDR2 SNTAGT. Trimming shortened V by 8 bases and J by 4 bases, and 16 bases separated the two germline ends. The CDR3 consists of 14 residues. The CDR3 protein is CASSPQLGPDTQYF. In nucleotides, the CDR3 is TGTGCCAGCTCACCCCAACTAGGACCAGATACGCAGTATTTT.

This clonotype was counted at least ten times. This chain links TRBV28 with TRBJ2-1, with D perhaps matching TRBD1 or TRBD2 (5 bases each). Germline CDR1 MDHEN, CDR2 SYDVKM. The V end lost 6 bases, the J end lost 6 bases, and 12 bases lay between the germline ends. The CDR3 spans 13 residues. CDR3 nucleotide sequence: TGTGCCAGCAGGACGGGGACCATCAATGAGCAGTTCTTC. It specifies CASRTGTINEQFF. The full variable domain, completed using reference TRBV28 and TRBJ2-1, is DVKVTQSSRYLVKRTGEKVFLECVQDMDHENMFWYRQDPGLGLRLIYFSYDVKMKEKGDIPEGYSVSREKKERFSLILESASTNQTSMYLCASRTGTINEQFFGPGTRLTVL.

The V and J genes are TRBV29-1 and TRBJ2-5; TRBD1 matches at 9 bases. V trimming: 6 bases; J trimming: 2 bases; junction bases outside the gene matches: 1. CDR3 size: 12 residues. The germline CDR1 and CDR2 sequences are SQVTM and ANQGSEA. The CDR3 reads CSVGQGQETQYF. The CDR3 nucleotides read TGCAGCGTCGGACAGGGGCAAGAGACCCAGTACTTC.

This clonotype was seen a few times. V is TRBV10-1 and J is TRBJ2-4; no reliable D call. V lost 2 bases, J lost 1 base, and 3 bases lay in between. There are 13 residues in the CDR3. CDR1 WNHNN and CDR2 SYGVQD come from the germline V gene (reference sequence). CDR3 nucleotide sequence: TGCGCCAGCAGTGAGGGGGCCAAAAACATTCAGTACTTC. This encodes CASSEGAKNIQYF.

At least ten counts were recorded for this clonotype. This rearrangement joins TRBV11-3 to TRBJ2-2, with 12 bases that match TRBD2. The trim removed 9 bases at V and 1 base at J, leaving 9 bases unmatched. CDR3 length: 17 amino acids. Germline CDR1 SGHNT, CDR2 YENEEA. The CDR3 region has the DNA TGTGCCAGTAACCCTGGGACTAGCGGGTGGAACACCGGGGAGCTGTTTTTT. Translating gives CASNPGTSGWNTGELFF. Combining the CDR3 with reference TRBV11-3 and TRBJ2-2 gives the whole variable domain EAGVVQSPRYKIIEKKQPVAFWCNPISGHNTLYWYLQNLGQGPELLIRYENEEAVDDSQLPKDRFSAERLKGVDSTLKIQPAELGDSAVYLCASNPGTSGWNTGELFFGEGSRLTVL.

The table lists this clonotype with many counts. V and J are TRBV5-4 and TRBJ1-2; weak D call: TRBD1 (6 bases). Germline V lookup: CDR1 SGHNT, CDR2 YYREEE (reference sequence). Trimming removed 1 base from V and 7 bases from J, with 14 bases in between. CDR3 length: 14 residues. The CDR3 region has the DNA TGTGCCAGCAGCTTGCATAGGGGGTCTATTGGCTACACCTTC. Translation gives CASSLHRGSIGYTF. Full variable domain (rest looked up from reference TRBV5-4 and TRBJ1-2): ETGVTQSPTHLIKTRGQQVTLRCSSQSGHNTVSWYQQALGQGPQFIFQYYREEENGRGNFPPRFSGLQFPNYSSELNVNALELDDSALYLCASSLHRGSIGYTFGSGTRLTVV.

V and J are TRBV5-1 and TRBJ2-7, with D possibly being TRBD2 (5 bases). Trimming stripped 3 bases from V and 3 bases from J, with 16 bases between. Germline-derived CDR1 and CDR2 are SGHRS and YFSETQ. The CDR3 is 15 amino acids. The CDR3 nucleotides are TGCGCCAGCAGCTCTGTCCCGGACTTCGTCTACGAGCAGTACTTC. Its protein is CASSSVPDFVYEQYF.

A few counts support this clonotype. The chain carries TRBV5-1 and TRBJ2-2; possibly TRBD2 for D (6 bases). The CDR3 contains 14 residues. Trimming stripped 4 bases from V and 7 bases from J, with 14 bases between. CDR1 is SGHRS, CDR2 YFSETQ, per germline. The CDR3 DNA reads as TGCGCCAGCAGCCCCGGGACCGGGAGCGGGGAGCTGTTTTTT. This gives the protein CASSPGTGSGELFF.

This clonotype was recorded at least ten times. The chain combines TRBV20-1 with TRBJ1-4, with 7 bases matching TRBD1. Germline CDR1 reads DFQATT; CDR2 reads SNEGSKA (reference sequence). The CDR3 has 18 residues. The V gene end was trimmed by 2 bases and the J gene end by 3 bases; junction bases not matched to a gene: 15. CDR3 nucleotides: TGCAGTGCTAGAAATACCGACAGGGATTCTCTGTCTAATGAAAAACTGTTTTTT. Translated: CSARNTDRDSLSNEKLFF.